The rows below give T cell receptor beta chains drawn from one sample of a study of human T cells and chemical hapten exposure. MiXCR, applied by TCRdb to the RACE reads, yields one record per CDR3 protein. This table holds about 85,000 distinct CDR3 sequences, around a tenth found once. This sample comprised whole blood, obtained in connection with sensitization to the hapten diphenylcyclopropenone (DPC). These receptor sequences come from a man aged 18 to 30 with alopecia areata. Some clones in this sample may be carry-over from other donors' samples. Each CDR3 is given with its conserved first and last residue. A D gene is named only where the DNA matches it firmly. Some rows have no size entry. The others give once, few or many, or a class for an expanded clone.

J | D | V | size | DNA | CDR3
TRBJ2-7 | NA | TRBV6-2/TRBV6-3 | many | TGTGCCAGCAGTTTGCCGGACGGAACCTACGAGCAGTACTTC | CASSLPDGTYEQYF
TRBJ1-2 | TRBD1 | TRBV2 | few | TGTGCCAGCAGCCGGGACAGGGTGGTCCAATTCCCTGGCTACACCTTC | CASSRDRVVQFPGYTF
TRBJ2-7 | TRBD1 | TRBV6-5 | few | TGTGCCAGCAGTCTCGGGACAGCCTTCTACGAGCAGTACTTC | CASSLGTAFYEQYF
TRBJ1-3 | NA | TRBV3-1 | NA | TGTGCCAGCAGCCAAGATCGAGGCTTACTCCCTGACACCATATATTTT | CASSQDRGLLPDTIYF
TRBJ1-5 | TRBD1 | TRBV28 | few | TGTGCCAGCAAGTCCGGGACAGAGAATCAGCCCCAGCATTTT | CASKSGTENQPQHF
TRBJ2-5 | NA | TRBV10-3 | few | TGTGCCATCAGTGATTCTCTCCAAGAGACCCAGTACTTC | CAISDSLQETQYF
TRBJ2-5 | TRBD1 | TRBV29-1 | NA | TGCAGCGCTCCGGGACAGATACAAGAGACCCAGTACTTC | CSAPGQIQETQYF
TRBJ2-3 | NA | TRBV18 | many | TGTGCCAGCTCACCGCAGGACACAGATACGCAGTATTTT | CASSPQDTDTQYF
TRBJ1-1 | TRBD1 | TRBV12-5 | many | TGTGCTAGTGGCCCCGACAGGGCGGTTACCACTGAAGCTTTCTTT | CASGPDRAVTTEAFF
TRBJ2-1 | NA | TRBV14 | many | TGTGCCAGCAGCCAAGGAGGGATCTACAATGAGCAGTTCTTC | CASSQGGIYNEQFF
TRBJ1-1 | NA | TRBV6-6 | many | TGTGCCAGCAGCCTCGCTGGGCCCTCGGAAGCTTTCTTT | CASSLAGPSEAFF
TRBJ2-5 | NA | TRBV7-2 | NA | TGTGCCAGCAGCTCCGAACCTGGACAGCAAGAGACCCAGTACTTC | CASSSEPGQQETQYF
TRBJ2-1 | TRBD1 | TRBV19 | many | TGTGCCAGTAGTATAGCGGGACAGGTCTATGAGCAGTTCTTC | CASSIAGQVYEQFF
TRBJ1-2 | TRBD1 | TRBV20-1 | NA | TGCAGTGCTTCCTTTACAGGGGCCGCTGGCTACACCTTC | CSASFTGAAGYTF
TRBJ2-1 | TRBD1 | TRBV7-9 | NA | TGTGCCAGCAGCTCGCAACCGACAGGGCTTTCCTACAATGAGCAGTTCTTC | CASSSQPTGLSYNEQFF
TRBJ2-2 | NA | TRBV29-1 | NA | TGCAGCGCGCGGTCCGGGGAGCTGTTTTTT | CSARSGELFF
TRBJ2-3 | NA | TRBV10-3 | NA | TGTGCCATCACCGGTAACACAGATACGCAGTATTTT | CAITGNTDTQYF
TRBJ2-3 | NA | TRBV11-2 | NA | TGTGCCAGCAGCTTAGGTGGCAGCGTTCGCACAGATACGCAGTATTTT | CASSLGGSVRTDTQYF
TRBJ2-5 | NA | TRBV5-1 | NA | TGCGCCAGCAGCCCCGGGCTGGAAGAGACCCAGTACTTC | CASSPGLEETQYF
TRBJ2-3 | NA | TRBV11-2 | many | TGTGCCAGCAGCGGAAGAACAGGGAACGGCGGCCAGGATACGCAGTATTTT | CASSGRTGNGGQDTQYF
TRBJ1-1 | NA | TRBV12-3/TRBV12-4 | few | TGTGCCAGCTTCATAGGAGTTCCCCGCAGTGAAGCTTTCTTT | CASFIGVPRSEAFF
TRBJ1-1 | TRBD1 | TRBV6-5 | few | TGTGCCAGCAGTTACTCGTCTCCAGGGGGATCGAGGGGGAACACTGAAGCTTTCTTT | CASSYSSPGGSRGNTEAFF
TRBJ1-2 | TRBD1 | TRBV5-5 | many | TGTGCCAGCAGCGGCGACAGGGGTCGAGTGGATGGCTACACCTTC | CASSGDRGRVDGYTF
TRBJ1-5 | NA | TRBV7-6 | NA | TGTACCAGCAGCTCCCATCCTGGCAGGGTACAGCCCCAGCATTTT | CTSSSHPGRVQPQHF
TRBJ2-4 | NA | TRBV7-2 | NA | TGTGCCAGCAGGGGGGGCCCGGAGACTTTAAACATTCAGTACTTC | CASRGGPETLNIQYF
TRBJ1-2 | NA | TRBV15 | many | TGTGCCACCAGCAGAGATTATGGCAGGGAGAAGTCTGGCTACACCTTC | CATSRDYGREKSGYTF
TRBJ1-3 | NA | TRBV2 | few | TGTGCCAGCAGTGGGCTAAACACCATATATTTT | CASSGLNTIYF
TRBJ1-2 | NA | TRBV5-1 | few | TGCGCCAGCAGCTTGGATCGGGGTGGCGGCTACACCTTC | CASSLDRGGGYTF
TRBJ2-1 | NA | TRBV4-1 | many | TGCGCCAGCAGCCAAGTTGGGAGATCCTACAATGAGCAGTTCTTC | CASSQVGRSYNEQFF
TRBJ2-1 | TRBD1 | TRBV24-1 | many | TGTGCCACCAGTGAACCGGGACAGGGTTTCGATGAGCAGTTCTTC | CATSEPGQGFDEQFF
TRBJ2-2 | NA | TRBV6-5 | few | TGTGCCAGCAGTTACACGACGTCGTTCGGGGAGCTGTTTTTT | CASSYTTSFGELFF
TRBJ1-5 | TRBD1 | TRBV4-3 | NA | TGCGCCAGCAGCCAAGATTGGCAGGGGGCGAGCAATCAGCCCCAGCATTTT | CASSQDWQGASNQPQHF
TRBJ2-7 | NA | TRBV28 | NA | TGTGCCAGCAGTTTTCGTCTGAGCTCCTACGAGCAGTACTTC | CASSFRLSSYEQYF
TRBJ1-4 | NA | TRBV21-1 | NA | TGTGCCAGCAGCAAATCCCGGGAGCTGAAGTGGGAACTTTCAACTAATGAAAAACTGTTTTTT | CASSKSRELKWELSTNEKLFF
TRBJ2-1 | NA | TRBV20-1 | few | TGCAGTGCTAGAGATTCTTGGGAGCAGTTCTTC | CSARDSWEQFF
TRBJ1-1 | TRBD1 | TRBV28 | few | TGTGCCAGCAGTTCCCCTACAGGGGGCACTGAAGCTTTCTTT | CASSSPTGGTEAFF
TRBJ2-2 | NA | TRBV12-3/TRBV12-4 | many | TGTGCCAGCAGACACAAGAACACCGGGGAGCTGTTTTTT | CASRHKNTGELFF
TRBJ1-1 | NA | TRBV6-1 | few | TGTGCCAGCAGTGAGACACAGGGACACACTGAAGCTTTCTTT | CASSETQGHTEAFF
TRBJ2-5 | NA | TRBV10-3 | many | TGTGCCATCAGTGATGATCCGGGGAGGGAGACCCAGTACTTC | CAISDDPGRETQYF
TRBJ1-5 | NA | TRBV7-8 | NA | TGTGCCAGCAGCTTGGAGACATATAGCAATCAGCCCCAGCATTTT | CASSLETYSNQPQHF